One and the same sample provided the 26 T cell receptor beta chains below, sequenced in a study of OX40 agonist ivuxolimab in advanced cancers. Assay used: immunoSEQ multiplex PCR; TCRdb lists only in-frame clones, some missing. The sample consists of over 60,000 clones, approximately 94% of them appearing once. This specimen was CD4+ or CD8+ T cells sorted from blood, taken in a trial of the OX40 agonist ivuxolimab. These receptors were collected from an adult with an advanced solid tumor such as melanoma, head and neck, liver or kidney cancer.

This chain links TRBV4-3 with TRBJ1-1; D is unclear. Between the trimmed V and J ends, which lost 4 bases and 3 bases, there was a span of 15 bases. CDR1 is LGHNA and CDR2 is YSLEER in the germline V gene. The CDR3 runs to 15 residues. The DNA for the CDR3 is TGCGCCAGCAGCCGCAACGGGCGGGTAGACACTGAAGCTTTCTTT. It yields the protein CASSRNGRVDTEAFF.

This CDR3 reads CASSLAVGGRDDEQYF. The CDR3, as DNA: TGTGCCAGCAGCTTAGCGGTCGGCGGGAGAGACGACGAGCAGTACTTC. The rearrangement joins TRBV7-9 to TRBJ2-7; TRBD2 agrees at 7 bases. The length of the CDR3 is 16 residues. Per germline, CDR1 SEHNR and CDR2 FQNEAQ (reference sequence). Germline trimming cut 0 bases from V and 5 bases from J; bases unmatched to any gene: 10.

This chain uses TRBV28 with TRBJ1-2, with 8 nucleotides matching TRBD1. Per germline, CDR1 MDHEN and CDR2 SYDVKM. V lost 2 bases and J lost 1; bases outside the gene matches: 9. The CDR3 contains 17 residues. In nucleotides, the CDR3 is TGTGCCAGCAGTTTAATGGCCAGGGGGCCTTTTAACTATGGCTACACCTTC. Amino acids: CASSLMARGPFNYGYTF.

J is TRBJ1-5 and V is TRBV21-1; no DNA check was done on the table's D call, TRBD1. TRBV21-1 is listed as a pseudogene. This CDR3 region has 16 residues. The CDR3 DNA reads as TGTGCCAGCAGCATCCTGGACAGGGGGCTCAATCAGCCCCAGCATTTT. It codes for CASSILDRGLNQPQHF.

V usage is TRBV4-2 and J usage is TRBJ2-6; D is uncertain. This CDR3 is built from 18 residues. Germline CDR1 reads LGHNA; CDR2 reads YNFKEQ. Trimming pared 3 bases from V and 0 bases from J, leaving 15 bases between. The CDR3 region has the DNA TGTGCCAGCAGCCAGGTGGGATTTAGTATCTCTGGGGCCAACGTCCTGACTTTC. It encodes CASSQVGFSISGANVLTF.

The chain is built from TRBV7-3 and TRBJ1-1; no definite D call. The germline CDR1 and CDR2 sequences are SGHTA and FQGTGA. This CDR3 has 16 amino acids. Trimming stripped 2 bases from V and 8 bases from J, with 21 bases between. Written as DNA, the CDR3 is TGTGCCAGCAGCTTATACGGGTATGGGGAACAGAAAGAAGCTTTCTTT. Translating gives CASSLYGYGEQKEAFF.

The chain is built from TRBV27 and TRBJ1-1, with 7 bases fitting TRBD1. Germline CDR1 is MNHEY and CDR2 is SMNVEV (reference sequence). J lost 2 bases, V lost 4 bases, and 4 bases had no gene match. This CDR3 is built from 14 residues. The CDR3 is CASSSTGTNTEAFF. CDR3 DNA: TGTGCCAGCAGTTCGACAGGGACAAACACTGAAGCTTTCTTT.

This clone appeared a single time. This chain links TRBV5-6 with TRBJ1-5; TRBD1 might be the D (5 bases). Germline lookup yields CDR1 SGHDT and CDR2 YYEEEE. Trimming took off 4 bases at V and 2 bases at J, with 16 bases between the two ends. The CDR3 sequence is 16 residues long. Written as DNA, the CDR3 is TGTGCCAGCAGCGCACGCGGGGCTTGGGGCAATCAGCCCCAGCATTTT. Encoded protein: CASSARGAWGNQPQHF.

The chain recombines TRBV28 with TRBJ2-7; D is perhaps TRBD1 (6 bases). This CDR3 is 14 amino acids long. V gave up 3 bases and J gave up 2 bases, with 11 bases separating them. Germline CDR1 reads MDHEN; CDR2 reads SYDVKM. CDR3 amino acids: CASSFWGTTYEQYF. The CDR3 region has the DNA TGTGCCAGCAGTTTCTGGGGGACAACCTACGAGCAGTACTTC.

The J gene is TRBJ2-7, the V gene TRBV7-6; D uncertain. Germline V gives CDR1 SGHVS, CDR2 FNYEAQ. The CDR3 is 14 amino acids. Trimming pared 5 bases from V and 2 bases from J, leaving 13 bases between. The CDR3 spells CASSQDGRPYEQYF. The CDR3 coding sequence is TGTGCCAGCAGCCAGGATGGAAGACCCTACGAGCAGTACTTC.

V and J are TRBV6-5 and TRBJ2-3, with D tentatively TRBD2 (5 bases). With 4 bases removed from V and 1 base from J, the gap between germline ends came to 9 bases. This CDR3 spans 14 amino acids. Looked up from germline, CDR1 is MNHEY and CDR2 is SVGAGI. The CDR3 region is CASSLLVRTDTQYF. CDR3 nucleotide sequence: TGTGCCAGCAGTTTACTAGTTCGCACAGATACGCAGTATTTT.

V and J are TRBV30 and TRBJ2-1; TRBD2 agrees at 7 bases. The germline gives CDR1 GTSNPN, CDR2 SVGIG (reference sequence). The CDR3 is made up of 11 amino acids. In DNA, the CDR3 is TGTTTAGGCACTAGCGTACATGAGCAGTTCTTC. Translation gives CLGTSVHEQFF.

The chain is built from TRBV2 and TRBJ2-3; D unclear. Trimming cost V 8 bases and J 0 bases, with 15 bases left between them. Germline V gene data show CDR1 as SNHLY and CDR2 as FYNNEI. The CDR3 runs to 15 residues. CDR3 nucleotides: TGTGCCAGCGAGGACCTACCATTGAGCACAGATACGCAGTATTTT. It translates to CASEDLPLSTDTQYF. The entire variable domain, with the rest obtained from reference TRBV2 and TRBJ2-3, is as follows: EPEVTQTPSHQVTQMGQEVILRCVPISNHLYFYWYRQILGQKVEFLVSFYNNEISEKSEIFDDQFSVERPDGSNFTLKIRSTKLEDSAMYFCASEDLPLSTDTQYFGPGTRLTVL.

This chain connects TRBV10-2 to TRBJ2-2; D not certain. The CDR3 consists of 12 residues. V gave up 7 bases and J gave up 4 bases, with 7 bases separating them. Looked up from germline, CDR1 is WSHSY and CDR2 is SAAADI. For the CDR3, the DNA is TGCGCCAGCATAATTAGCACCGGGGAGCTGTTTTTT. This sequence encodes CASIISTGELFF.

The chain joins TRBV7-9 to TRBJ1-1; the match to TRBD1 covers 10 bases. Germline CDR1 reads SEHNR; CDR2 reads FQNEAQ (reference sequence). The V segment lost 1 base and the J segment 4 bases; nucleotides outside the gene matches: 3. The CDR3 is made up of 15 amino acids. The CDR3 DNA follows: TGTGCCAGCAGCTTAGGACAGGGGGCGGTCACTGAAGCTTTCTTT. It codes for CASSLGQGAVTEAFF. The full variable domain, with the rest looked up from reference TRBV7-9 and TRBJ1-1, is DTGVSQNPRHKITKRGQNVTFRCDPISEHNRLYWYRQTLGQGPEFLTYFQNEAQLEKSRLLSDRFSAERPKGSFSTLEIQRTEQGDSAMYLCASSLGQGAVTEAFFGQGTRLTVV.

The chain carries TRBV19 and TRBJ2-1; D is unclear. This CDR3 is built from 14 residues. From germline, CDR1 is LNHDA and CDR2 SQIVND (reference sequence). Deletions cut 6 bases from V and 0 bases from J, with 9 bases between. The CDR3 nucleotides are TGTGCCAGTAGCAGGAGAAGCTCCTACAATGAGCAGTTCTTC. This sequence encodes CASSRRSSYNEQFF.

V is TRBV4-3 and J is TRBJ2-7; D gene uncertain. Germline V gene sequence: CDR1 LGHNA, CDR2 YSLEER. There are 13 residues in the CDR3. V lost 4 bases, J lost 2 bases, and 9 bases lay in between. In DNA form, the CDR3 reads TGCGCCAGCAGCCCTGGCGCAACCTACGAGCAGTACTTC. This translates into CASSPGATYEQYF.

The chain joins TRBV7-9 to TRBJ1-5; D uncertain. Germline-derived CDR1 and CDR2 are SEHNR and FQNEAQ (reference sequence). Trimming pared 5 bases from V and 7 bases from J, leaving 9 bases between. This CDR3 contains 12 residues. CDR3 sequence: CASSDGGQPQHF. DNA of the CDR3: TGTGCCAGCAGCGACGGAGGACAGCCCCAGCATTTT.

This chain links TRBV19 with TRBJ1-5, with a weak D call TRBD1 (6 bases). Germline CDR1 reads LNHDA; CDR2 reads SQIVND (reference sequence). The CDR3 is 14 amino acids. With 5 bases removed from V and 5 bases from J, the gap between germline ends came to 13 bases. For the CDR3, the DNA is TGTGCCAGTAGTGCGCACAGGGTGGATCAGCCCCAGCATTTT. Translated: CASSAHRVDQPQHF.

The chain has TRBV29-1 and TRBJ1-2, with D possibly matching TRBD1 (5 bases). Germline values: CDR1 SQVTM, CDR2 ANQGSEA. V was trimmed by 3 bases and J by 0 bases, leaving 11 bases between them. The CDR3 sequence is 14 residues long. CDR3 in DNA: TGCAGCGTTGATGGGCAGGGACCTAACTATGGCTACACCTTC. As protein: CSVDGQGPNYGYTF.

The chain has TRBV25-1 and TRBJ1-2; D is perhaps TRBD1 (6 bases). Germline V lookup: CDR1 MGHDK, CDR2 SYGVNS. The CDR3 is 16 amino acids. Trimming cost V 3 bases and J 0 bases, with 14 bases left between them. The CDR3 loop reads CASSEAQGPANYGYTF. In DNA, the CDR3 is TGTGCCAGCAGTGAGGCACAGGGCCCAGCTAACTATGGCTACACCTTC.

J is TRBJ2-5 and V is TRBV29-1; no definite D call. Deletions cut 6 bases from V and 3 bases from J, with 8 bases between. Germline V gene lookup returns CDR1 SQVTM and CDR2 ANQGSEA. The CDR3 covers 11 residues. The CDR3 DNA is TGCAGCGTCGATTCAGAAGAGACCCAGTACTTC. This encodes CSVDSEETQYF.

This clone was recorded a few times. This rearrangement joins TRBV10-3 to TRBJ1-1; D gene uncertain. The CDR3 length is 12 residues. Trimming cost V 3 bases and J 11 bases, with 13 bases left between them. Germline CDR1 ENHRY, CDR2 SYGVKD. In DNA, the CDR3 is TGTGCCATCAGTGATCTGGCCATAGAGGCTTTCTTT. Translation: CAISDLAIEAFF.

The chain's CDR3 is CASTKWEGALVYGYTF. The DNA for the CDR3 is TGTGCCAGTACCAAATGGGAGGGGGCCCTGGTCTATGGCTACACCTTC. The rearrangement joins TRBV19 to TRBJ1-2, with 7 bases that match TRBD1. The germline CDR1 and CDR2 sequences are LNHDA and SQIVND (reference sequence). The trim removed 7 bases at V and 4 bases at J, leaving 15 bases unmatched. CDR3 length: 16 amino acids.

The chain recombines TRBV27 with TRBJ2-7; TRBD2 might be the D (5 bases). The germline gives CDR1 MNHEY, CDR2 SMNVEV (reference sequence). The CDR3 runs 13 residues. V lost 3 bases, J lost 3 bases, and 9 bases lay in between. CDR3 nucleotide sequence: TGTGCCAGCAGTTTGGGAGCATTCTACGAGCAGTACTTC. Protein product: CASSLGAFYEQYF.

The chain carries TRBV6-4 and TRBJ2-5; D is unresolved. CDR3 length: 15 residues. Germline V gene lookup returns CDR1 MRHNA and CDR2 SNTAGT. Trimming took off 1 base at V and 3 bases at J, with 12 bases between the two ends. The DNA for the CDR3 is TGTGCCAGCAGTGACTGGAGAACCGTGGAAGAGACCCAGTACTTC. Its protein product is CASSDWRTVEETQYF.